This TCR beta chain was captured by sequencing in a study of identical twins. TCRdb reanalysed the 5' RACE reads using MiXCR and keeps one entry per CDR3 protein. This table holds under 450,000 distinct CDR3 sequences, approximately 17% found once. Everyone who donated was a healthy Caucasian. Findings and limits, study-wide: For monozygotic twins, models underestimated out-of-frame TCR alpha sharing.

Remarks on this clonotype: Its antigen is not known.

With 2 bases clipped from V and 8 bases from J, the junction kept 7 bases outside the gene matches. The CDR3 spans 15 residues. Germline V gene sequence: CDR1 LGHNA, CDR2 YNFKEQ. Sequencing input: naive T cells sorted from blood. The rearrangement links TRBV4-2 to TRBJ2-1; 9 bases are shared with TRBD1. The TCR sequence derives from a middle-aged man in good health. DNA of the CDR3: TGTGCCAGCAGCCAACGTGGGACAGGGTACGATGAGCAGTTCTTC. It codes for CASSQRGTGYDEQFF.